This T cell receptor (beta chain) was documented in a study of cytomegalovirus exposure and HLA in healthy donors. Study-wide results and caveats: Three chains linked to CMV were shown in vitro to be specific for CMV antigens. What a later analysis showed was that several of the most significant clusters appeared linked to common viral pathogens.

The PCR was carried out with 60 Vbeta primers and 13 Jbeta primers. Methods used by the authors: Unique TCR beta chains numbered 80 million to 95 million in a later analysis, with about 9.9 million shared. The data were produced by immunoSEQ multiplex PCR, yet TCRdb's version contains in-frame clones alone and is incomplete. That table gives V, J and clone size, and the DNA gave D and trimming. Among over 150,000 clones, 75% were seen once, and the ten largest hold around 4.9%. Per the germline V gene, CDR1 is MRHNA and CDR2 is SNTAGT. Trimming cost V 3 bases and J 3 bases; bases outside gene matches: 4. The CDR3 totals 16 residues. With regard to this clone: Its matching antigen is unknown.

The sample consisted of PBMCs. This sequence originates from a male donor in good health and CMV-seronegative. V is TRBV6-4 and J is TRBJ2-3; TRBD2 aligns across 12 bases. The CDR3, as DNA: TGTGCCAGCAGTGAACAGGGGACTAGCGGGACAGATACGCAGTATTTT. This gives the protein CASSEQGTSGTDTQYF.